The 14 T cell receptor beta chains below were found in one sample sequenced in a study of CD8+CD57+ T cells in acquired aplastic anemia. Genomic DNA constituted the template upon which TCR beta VDJ and CDR3 profiling was performed. TCRdb reprocessed the reads via MiXCR and lists one record per CDR3 protein. The sample lists some 68,000 distinct CDR3 sequences; around half were seen once. Sample: sorted CD4+, CD8+, or CD8+CD57+ T cells (not recorded which) from PBMCs. These receptors originate from a human donor in good health, serving as a control.

The chain links TRBV29-1 to TRBJ2-3; the D gene is possibly TRBD2 (6 bases). V gave up 3 bases and J gave up 1 base, with 14 bases separating them. Germline CDR1 SQVTM, CDR2 ANQGSEA. This CDR3 is 15 amino acids long. The DNA for the CDR3 is TGCAGCGTTGACCTAAGCGGGTACGGCACAGATACGCAGTATTTT. Translated, it gives CSVDLSGYGTDTQYF.

The CDR3 protein is CASSVVVNTEAFF. Written as DNA, the CDR3 is TGTGCCAGCAGCGTAGTTGTGAACACTGAAGCTTTCTTT. The genes are TRBV9 and TRBJ1-1; D not resolved. Germline V gene lookup returns CDR1 SGDLS and CDR2 YYNGEE. The V end lost 0 bases, the J end lost 0 bases, and 3 bases lay between the germline ends. CDR3 length: 13 residues. The whole variable domain, remainder taken from reference TRBV9 and TRBJ1-1, is DSGVTQTPKHLITATGQRVTLRCSPRSGDLSVYWYQQSLDQGLQFLIQYYNGEERAKGNILERFSAQQFPDLHSELNLSSLELGDSALYFCASSVVVNTEAFFGQGTRLTVV.

The chain couples TRBV29-1 to TRBJ2-7; 11 bases map to TRBD1. This CDR3 spans 13 amino acids. The trim removed 4 bases at V and 5 bases at J, leaving 4 bases unmatched. Germline assignment: CDR1 SQVTM and CDR2 ANQGSEA. The CDR3 DNA is TGCAGCGTTGGGACAGGGGGCGCAGACGAGCAGTACTTC. Translation gives CSVGTGGADEQYF.

The chain links TRBV11-2 to TRBJ1-5; TRBD1 matches at 10 bases. V lost 5 bases and J lost 3; bases outside the gene matches: 13. The CDR3 contains 18 residues. Germline loops: CDR1 SGHAT, CDR2 FQNNGV. The CDR3 sequence is CASSPYGGTGDVNQPQHF. DNA of the CDR3: TGTGCCAGCAGCCCCTATGGCGGGACAGGGGATGTCAATCAGCCCCAGCATTTT.

This clonotype appeared many times. The chain employs TRBV11-2 and TRBJ1-2; 8 bases map to TRBD1. Germline CDR1 is SGHAT and CDR2 is FQNNGV. V dropped 1 base and J dropped 1; count of bases not matched to a gene: 8. The CDR3 runs to 17 residues. This chain's CDR3 is CASSLGTGGLVNYGYTF. The CDR3 DNA sequence: TGTGCCAGCAGCTTAGGAACAGGGGGGTTGGTTAACTATGGCTACACCTTC.

The chain employs TRBV7-9 and TRBJ1-2; perhaps TRBD1 as D (5 bases). There are 14 residues in the CDR3. The germline gives CDR1 SEHNR, CDR2 FQNEAQ (reference sequence). The ends were cut back, 3 bases at V and 6 bases at J, with 14 bases in the middle. The CDR3 nucleotides read TGTGCCAGCAGCTTTCTGGGGACTGGAAATGGCTACACCTTC. It specifies CASSFLGTGNGYTF.

This clonotype is judged medium-sized. The chain combines TRBV15 with TRBJ1-1; D gene ambiguous. This CDR3 has 13 amino acids. Germline V gene lookup returns CDR1 LNHNV and CDR2 YYDKDF (reference sequence). V was trimmed by 3 bases and J by 1 base, leaving 6 bases between them. This CDR3 reads CATSRRSNTEAFF. The CDR3 nucleotides are TGTGCCACCAGCAGGAGGTCGAACACTGAAGCTTTCTTT.

CDR3 loop: CASSSSQETQYF. CDR3 DNA: TGTGCCAGTAGTTCCTCCCAAGAGACCCAGTACTTC. V and J are TRBV19 and TRBJ2-5; D uncertain. V gave up 5 bases and J gave up 1 base, with 5 bases separating them. Germline assignment: CDR1 LNHDA and CDR2 SQIVND (reference sequence). This CDR3 contains 12 residues.

The chain couples TRBV7-9 to TRBJ1-2, with 7 bases identical to TRBD1. This CDR3 has 13 residues. The germline CDR1 and CDR2 sequences are SEHNR and FQNEAQ (reference sequence). V shed 2 bases and J 7 bases; nucleotides not matched to a gene: 4. The CDR3 spells CASSLSQGTGYTF. DNA of the CDR3: TGTGCCAGCAGCTTATCACAGGGGACTGGCTACACCTTC. Based on the CDR3 plus reference TRBV7-9 and TRBJ1-2, the full variable domain is DTGVSQNPRHKITKRGQNVTFRCDPISEHNRLYWYRQTLGQGPEFLTYFQNEAQLEKSRLLSDRFSAERPKGSFSTLEIQRTEQGDSAMYLCASSLSQGTGYTFGSGTRLTVV.

The chain is built from TRBV10-3 and TRBJ1-1; maybe TRBD1 (5 bases). CDR3 length: 13 residues. The germline V gene has CDR1 ENHRY and CDR2 SYGVKD. V was shortened by 4 bases and J by 5 bases, with 11 bases between the two germline ends. The CDR3 region has the DNA TGTGCCATCAGTGGAGCCAGGGAGACTGAAGCTTTCTTT. Amino acid sequence: CAISGARETEAFF.

CDR3 in DNA: TGTGCCAGCAGTCCAGGGACTAGCGGGATCGGCGAGCAGTACTTC. This codes for CASSPGTSGIGEQYF. The chain uses TRBV12-3 or TRBV12-4 and TRBJ2-7; TRBD2 matches at 13 bases. The CDR3 length is 15 residues. The ends lost 5 bases at V and 6 bases at J; junction bases unmatched: 7.

The V and J genes are TRBV5-1 and TRBJ1-6; 7 nucleotides agree with TRBD1. J gave up 5 bases and V 9 bases, and 8 bases lay outside the gene matches. The CDR3 contains 14 residues. Germline-derived CDR1 and CDR2 are SGHRS and YFSETQ. The CDR3 loop is CATRIGTDNSPLHF. Here the CDR3 DNA reads TGCGCCACCAGGATCGGGACAGATAATTCACCCCTCCACTTT.

The rearrangement joins TRBV29-1 to TRBJ1-2; 7 bases are shared with TRBD1. V lost 4 bases to trimming and J lost 6 bases; unmatched junction nucleotides: 8. The CDR3 loop spans 13 amino acids. CDR1 and CDR2 (germline): SQVTM, ANQGSEA. The CDR3 coding sequence is TGCAGCGTTGGACAGGGATTCCTAGATGGCTACACCTTC. Its translation: CSVGQGFLDGYTF.

This clonotype was recorded many times. The V call is TRBV11-2, the J call TRBJ2-1; 9 nucleotides agree with TRBD2. The trim removed 3 bases at V and 8 bases at J, leaving 8 bases unmatched. This CDR3 contains 15 residues. CDR1 is SGHAT and CDR2 is FQNNGV in the germline V gene. The CDR3 nucleotides are TGTGCCAGCAGCTTCTTTGCGGGGGGGCTAGATGAGCAGTTCTTC. Protein sequence: CASSFFAGGLDEQFF.